This is a list of T cell receptor beta chains from one sample in a study of cytomegalovirus exposure and HLA in healthy donors. Some clones are missing from TCRdb's copy, which holds only in-frame ones; the method was immunoSEQ multiplex PCR. The table shows about 160,000 clones, with about 73% occurring only once. The specimen sequenced was PBMCs. Every receptor here comes from a middle-aged woman in good health and CMV-seronegative. The CDR3 runs from the conserved cysteine through the conserved F or W. The D gene is left open where the match is weak. The listing skips clone size in some rows; elsewhere it reads once, few, many or a size class.

-,TRBJ1-5,-,TRBV29-1,TGCAGCGTTATATTGCCCAGAAATTCCAAACAGCATTTT,CSVILPRNSKQHF
once,TRBJ2-2,TRBD2,TRBV4-1,TGCGCCAGCAGCCAAGATCTCCGGGCGGGGGGTCCGAACACCGGGGAGCTGTTTTTT,CASSQDLRAGGPNTGELFF
once,TRBJ2-6,TRBD1,TRBV7-6,TGTGCCAGCAGCAAGGGACAGGGGAACTCTGGGGCCAACGTCCTGACTTTC,CASSKGQGNSGANVLTF
-,TRBJ2-3,TRBD2,TRBV5-4,TGTGCCAGCAGCTTGAAGAACGGGGGGGGAACAGATACGCAGTATTTT,CASSLKNGGGTDTQYF
-,TRBJ1-1,-,TRBV11-1,TGTGCCAGCAGCTTACCCTGGCGGGTGAACACTGAAGCTTTCTTT,CASSLPWRVNTEAFF
-,TRBJ2-5,TRBD2,TRBV7-6,TGTGCCAGCAGCTCGACTAGCTACGGGGAGACCCAGTACTTC,CASSSTSYGETQYF
-,TRBJ1-5,TRBD1,TRBV28,TGTGCCAGCAGTTCAGGGGGGACTCAGCCCCAGCATTTT,CASSSGGTQPQHF
-,TRBJ2-5,-,TRBV5-1,TGCGCCAGCAGCGCGTCTCAGGGGTCGCTCGAGACCCAGTACTTC,CASSASQGSLETQYF
-,TRBJ2-3,-,TRBV14,TGTGCCAGCAGCCAAGGGGACACACGGTGGGGGGATACGCAGTATTTT,CASSQGDTRWGDTQYF
-,TRBJ2-7,TRBD2,TRBV4-1,TGCGCCAGCAGCCAAGAGAAGGGACTAGCTAGCTCCTACGAGCAGTACTTC,CASSQEKGLASSYEQYF
-,TRBJ1-5,TRBD1,TRBV6-5,TGTGCCAGCAGTATAGGACAGGGGGGCAATCAGCCCCAGCATTTT,CASSIGQGGNQPQHF
-,TRBJ1-2,-,TRBV6-5,TGTGCCAGCAGTAGAGACAGGTTCTACTATGGCTACACCTTC,CASSRDRFYYGYTF
-,TRBJ2-1,-,TRBV11-2,TGTGCCAGCAGACCAGTTCGAGGACACCGATACAATGAGCAGTTCTTC,CASRPVRGHRYNEQFF
few,TRBJ2-7,-,TRBV4-1,TGCGCCAGCAGCCAAGGGCCGCGACTGGGCGAGCAGTACTTC,CASSQGPRLGEQYF
-,TRBJ1-2,-,TRBV7-2,TGTGCCAGCAGCTTTGAGGCAGGGCGCGGCTACACCTTC,CASSFEAGRGYTF
-,TRBJ2-7,TRBD2,TRBV27,TGTGCCAGCAGTCCACTCCGGGCGGGGGGCTCCTACGAGCAGTACTTC,CASSPLRAGGSYEQYF
-,TRBJ2-3,TRBD2,TRBV5-1,TGCGCCAGCAGCTCAGGACTAGCGGGGGCCCTATACACAGATACGCAGTATTTT,CASSSGLAGALYTDTQYF
-,TRBJ1-1,-,TRBV27,TGTGCCAGCAGTTTATCCAGGGCTGGGAACACTGAAGCTTTCTTT,CASSLSRAGNTEAFF
-,TRBJ2-3,-,TRBV5-1,TGCGCCAGCAGCTTTCAGGGGAGGGCTGCCACAGATACGCAGTATTTT,CASSFQGRAATDTQYF
-,TRBJ2-6,-,TRBV9,TGTGCCAGCAGCGAGCCAGGTGCTGGGGCCAACGTCCTGACTTTC,CASSEPGAGANVLTF
once,TRBJ2-5,TRBD2,TRBV13,TGTGCCAGCAGCCCCCCCTGGACTAGCGGGGTTGGACCAGAGACCCAGTACTTC,CASSPPWTSGVGPETQYF
-,TRBJ2-4,-,TRBV5-4,TGTGCCAGCAGCTTGGCCTCGGCGGGTTTGGGAAACATTCAGTACTTC,CASSLASAGLGNIQYF
-,TRBJ1-1,TRBD1,TRBV18,TGTGCCAGCTCACCTGGGACAGGATACATGAACACTGAAGCTTTCTTT,CASSPGTGYMNTEAFF
few,TRBJ1-6,TRBD1,TRBV4-1,TGCGCCAGCAGCCAAAGAAGGCTGGACAGGAGTTCACCCCTCCACTTT,CASSQRRLDRSSPLHF
-,TRBJ1-1,TRBD1,TRBV11-3,TGTGCCAGCAGAGCCGGAGCGGGGACAGGGGGGGGTGACACTGAAGCTTTCTTT,CASRAGAGTGGGDTEAFF
once,TRBJ1-6,TRBD1,TRBV28,TGTGCCAGCAGTCCCCGACAGGGGGCCGGGGTTTTGGCCCTCCACTTT,CASSPRQGAGVLALHF
once,TRBJ1-4,-,TRBV5-1,TGCGCCAGCAGGGGGGGTGGGAACCAGAGGAGTGAAAAACTGTTTTTT,CASRGGGNQRSEKLFF